The 11 T cell receptor beta chains reported below all come from one sample, sequenced in a study of sequential checkpoint blockade in melanoma. TCRdb's copy holds only in-frame clones and misses some; the assay was immunoSEQ multiplex PCR. Of about 27,000 clones listed, approximately 75% were seen once; the top ten hold approximately 12%. Documented treatment: randomized to nivolumab then ipilimumab (arm A) or the reverse (arm B). The source was CD8+ T cells sorted from blood (inferred from file names), collected from a patient given nivolumab and ipilimumab in sequence. Source of these receptors: a human donor with melanoma.

CDR3 in amino acids: CASAFFDRETDTQYF. In DNA, the CDR3 is TGTGCCAGCGCATTCTTTGACAGGGAAACAGATACGCAGTATTTT. This chain links TRBV7-6 with TRBJ2-3; the match to TRBD1 covers 7 bases. Germline lookup yields CDR1 SGHVS and CDR2 FNYEAQ. V lost 8 bases, J lost 3 bases, and 11 bases stayed unmatched. The CDR3 extends over 15 amino acids. Based on the CDR3 plus reference TRBV7-6 and TRBJ2-3, the full variable domain is GAGVSQSPRYKVTKRGQDVALRCDPISGHVSLYWYRQALGQGPEFLTYFNYEAQQDKSGLPNDRFSAERPEGSISTLTIQRTEQRDSAMYRCASAFFDRETDTQYFGPGTRLTVL.

The V call is TRBV19, the J call TRBJ1-6; perhaps TRBD1 as D (5 bases). V dropped 5 bases and J dropped 7 bases, with 9 bases sitting between them. Germline V gene data show CDR1 as LNHDA and CDR2 as SQIVND (reference sequence). This CDR3 is 13 amino acids long. Written as DNA, the CDR3 is TGTGCCAGTAGTGGGGCCGGAAATTCACCCCTCCACTTT. Translation gives CASSGAGNSPLHF. Filled out from reference TRBV19 and TRBJ1-6, the complete variable domain reads DGGITQSPKYLFRKEGQNVTLSCEQNLNHDAMYWYRQDPGQGLRLIYYSQIVNDFQKGDIAEGYSVSREKKESFPLTVTSAQKNPTAFYLCASSGAGNSPLHFGNGTRLTVT.

The genes are TRBV9 and TRBJ1-3; the D gene is possibly TRBD1 (6 bases). The CDR3 length is 14 residues. Trimming cost V 2 bases and J 3 bases, with 9 bases left between them. Germline values: CDR1 SGDLS, CDR2 YYNGEE. The CDR3 reads CASSVSGVGNTIYF. Here the CDR3 DNA reads TGTGCCAGCAGCGTGTCAGGGGTTGGAAACACCATATATTTT.

This clone has only a few counts. The chain is built from TRBV7-3 and TRBJ2-3; TRBD2 matches 11 bases. The ends lost 4 bases at V and 2 bases at J; junction bases unmatched: 14. The CDR3 sequence is 19 residues long. The germline CDR1 and CDR2 sequences are SGHTA and FQGTGA. CDR3: CASSSRTPPSGGSTDTQYF. Written as DNA, the CDR3 is TGTGCCAGCAGCTCGCGTACCCCCCCTAGCGGGGGGTCCACAGATACGCAGTATTTT.

V and J are TRBV6-1 and TRBJ2-5, with 11 bases fitting TRBD1. This CDR3 has 15 residues. The V gene end was trimmed by 6 bases and the J gene end by 2 bases; junction bases not matched to a gene: 5. Looked up from germline, CDR1 is MNHNS and CDR2 is SASEGT. Here the CDR3 DNA reads TGTGCCAGCAGGAGGGGGACAGGGGGTCAAGAGACCCAGTACTTC. It is translated as CASRRGTGGQETQYF.

This chain joins TRBV7-9 and TRBJ1-2; no reliable D call. Germline V lookup: CDR1 SEHNR, CDR2 FQNEAQ (reference sequence). The CDR3 is made up of 11 amino acids. Trimming took 1 base from V and 7 from J, leaving 4 bases between them. The CDR3 region has the DNA TGTGCCAGCAGCTTAGGTCGTGGCTACACCTTC. This gives the protein CASSLGRGYTF.

This clone was seen a handful of times. The chain recombines TRBV4-1 with TRBJ1-6, with 7 bases lining up with TRBD1. CDR3 length: 19 residues. V lost 0 bases to trimming and J lost 4 bases; unmatched junction nucleotides: 12. The germline V gene has CDR1 MGHRA and CDR2 YSYEKL. The CDR3 DNA follows: TGCGCCAGCAGCCAAGAAGGGTGGGACAGATCGGGATATAATTCACCCCTCCACTTT. This encodes CASSQEGWDRSGYNSPLHF.

By sample share, this clone is medium-sized. V is TRBV30 and J is TRBJ1-4, with 8 bases fitting TRBD1. V gave up 0 bases and J gave up 6 bases; unmatched junction bases: 6. Germline CDR1 and CDR2: GTSNPN and SVGIG (reference sequence). The CDR3 is made up of 15 amino acids. The CDR3 loop is CAWSVVGQGYEKLFF. CDR3 DNA: TGTGCCTGGAGTGTCGTAGGACAGGGTTATGAAAAACTGTTTTTT.

This clone was seen more than once but under ten times. CDR3 amino acids: CASSRQGSYEQYF. Written as DNA, the CDR3 is TGTGCCAGCAGCCGCCAGGGAAGTTACGAGCAGTACTTC. V usage is TRBV7-9 and J usage is TRBJ2-7; maybe TRBD1 (5 bases). Trimming removed 5 bases at V and 4 bases at J, with 12 bases between. Germline values: CDR1 SEHNR, CDR2 FQNEAQ (reference sequence). The CDR3 spans 13 residues. Using reference TRBV7-9 and TRBJ2-7 for the parts outside the CDR3, the full variable domain is DTGVSQNPRHKITKRGQNVTFRCDPISEHNRLYWYRQTLGQGPEFLTYFQNEAQLEKSRLLSDRFSAERPKGSFSTLEIQRTEQGDSAMYLCASSRQGSYEQYFGPGTRLTVT.

This CDR3 reads CASSPTGTPNTGELFF. The CDR3 region has the DNA TGTGCCAGCAGCCCAACCGGGACACCGAACACCGGGGAGCTGTTTTTT. This chain links TRBV7-9 with TRBJ2-2; maybe TRBD1 (6 bases). The germline V and J ends were trimmed by 5 bases and 0 bases, with 13 bases remaining between them. Germline V CDR1 and CDR2: SEHNR, FQNEAQ (reference sequence). This CDR3 contains 16 residues.

The rearrangement joins TRBV29-1 to TRBJ2-1; no definite D call. The germline V and J ends were trimmed by 7 bases and 6 bases, with 10 bases remaining between them. There are 11 residues in the CDR3. Germline assignment: CDR1 SQVTM and CDR2 ANQGSEA. The CDR3 bases are TGCAGCGCTTATGCCGGCAATGAGCAGTTCTTC. Encoded protein: CSAYAGNEQFF.